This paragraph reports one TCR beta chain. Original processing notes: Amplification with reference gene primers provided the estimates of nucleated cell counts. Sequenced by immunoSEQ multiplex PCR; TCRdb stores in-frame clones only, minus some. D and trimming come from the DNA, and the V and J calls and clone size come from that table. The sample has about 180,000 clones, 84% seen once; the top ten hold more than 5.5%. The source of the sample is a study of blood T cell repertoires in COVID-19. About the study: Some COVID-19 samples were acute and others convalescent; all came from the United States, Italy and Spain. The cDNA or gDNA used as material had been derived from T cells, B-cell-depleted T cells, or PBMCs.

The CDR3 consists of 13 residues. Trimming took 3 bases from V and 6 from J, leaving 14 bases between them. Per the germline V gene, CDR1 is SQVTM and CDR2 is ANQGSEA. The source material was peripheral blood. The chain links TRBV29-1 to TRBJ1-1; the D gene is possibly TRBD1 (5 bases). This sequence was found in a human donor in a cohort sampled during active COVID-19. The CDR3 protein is CSVDGGKKAEAFF. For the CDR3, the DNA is TGCAGCGTTGATGGGGGGAAAAAGGCTGAAGCTTTCTTT.